The 14 T cell receptor beta chains listed next were all sequenced from one sample in a study of molecular identifiers for immune sequencing clone quantification. In TCRdb, the PCR reads were re-called with MiXCR into one record per CDR3 protein. The table shows about 320,000 distinct CDR3 sequences, with over 20% occurring only once. The sample was naive CD8+ T cells from blood, with Jurkat cell RNA spiked in. As to subset: FACS-sorted CD8+CD4-CCR7+CD45RA+ naive T cells. Receptor source: a human donor in good health. Some libraries in this study had Jurkat cell RNA spiked in.

Worth noting for this clonotype: Since a much larger clone is just one base distant, this may be a read error. This chain joins TRBV4-3 and TRBJ2-1, with 7 nucleotides matching TRBD2. This CDR3 is 17 amino acids long. CDR1 and CDR2 from the germline V gene are LGHNA and YSLEER. CDR3 protein: CASSQGIQGLVLDEQLF. The CDR3 DNA reads as TGCGCCAGCAGCCAAGGAATCCAAGGACTAGTATTGGATGAGCAGCTCTTC.

This clonotype has only a few counts. The chain has TRBV5-6 and TRBJ2-6, with D hard to call. The V and J ends lost 0 bases and 0 bases respectively, with 4 bases between them. The CDR3 is 15 residues long. The germline gives CDR1 SGHDT, CDR2 YYEEEE. CDR3 DNA: TGTGCCAGCAGCTTGGCTGTCTCTGGGGCCAACGTCCTGACTTTC. Translation gives CASSLAVSGANVLTF.

This clonotype was recorded many times. This chain links TRBV5-6 with TRBJ2-7; no reliable D call. V was cut by 0 bases and J by 4 bases, with 14 bases left in between. CDR1 is SGHDT, CDR2 YYEEEE, per germline. This CDR3 contains 15 residues. Here the CDR3 reads CASSLGSGRRYEQYF. In DNA form, the CDR3 reads TGTGCCAGCAGCTTGGGCTCCGGGCGGAGATACGAGCAGTACTTC.

This clonotype came up many times. V and J are TRBV13 and TRBJ1-2; D is uncertain. Per germline, CDR1 PRHDT and CDR2 FYEKMQ (reference sequence). V was trimmed by 5 bases and J by 0 bases, leaving 22 bases between them. CDR3 length: 18 amino acids. CDR3 nucleotides: TGTGCCAGCAGCCAAGGCCTATCGGGGAGTAGGGCTAACTATGGCTACACCTTC. Encoded protein: CASSQGLSGSRANYGYTF.

This clonotype was observed a few times. The V and J genes are TRBV4-3 and TRBJ2-2; the match to TRBD1 covers 10 bases. The CDR3 is 16 amino acids. V trimming: 4 bases; J trimming: 7 bases; junction bases outside the gene matches: 9. Germline V gene sequence: CDR1 LGHNA, CDR2 YSLEER. The CDR3 is CASSPTDRGLNGELFF. For the CDR3, the DNA is TGCGCCAGCAGCCCCACGGACAGGGGGTTGAACGGGGAGCTGTTTTTT.

This clonotype was counted many times. The chain links TRBV2 to TRBJ2-3; 10 bases are shared with TRBD2. Germline CDR1 SNHLY, CDR2 FYNNEI. This CDR3 has 15 amino acids. V shed 5 bases, J shed 7 bases, and the junction held 9 bases outside the gene matches. The CDR3 coding sequence is TGTGCCAGCAGTAATCAAGCGGGGGGGCCGAATACGCAGTATTTT. Residues: CASSNQAGGPNTQYF.

In its sample, this clonotype was seen many times. The chain is built from TRBV20-1 and TRBJ2-7; the match to TRBD2 covers 12 bases. This CDR3 is 15 amino acids long. V lost 3 bases to trimming and J lost 5 bases; unmatched junction nucleotides: 8. Germline CDR1 and CDR2: DFQATT and SNEGSKA (reference sequence). CDR3 residues: CSASRTSGMADEQYF. CDR3 DNA: TGCAGTGCTAGTCGGACTAGCGGGATGGCGGACGAGCAGTACTTC.

Remarks on this clonotype: This may be a read error: a much more frequent sequence differs by one nucleotide. The chain has TRBV12-3 or TRBV12-4 and TRBJ1-5; possibly TRBD1 for D (5 bases). This CDR3 has 13 residues. The V end lost 11 bases, the J end lost 7 bases, and 18 bases lay between the germline ends. The CDR3 region is CACTTVGGQPQHF. The CDR3 bases are TGTGCCTGCACCACCGTGGGGGGACAGCCCCAGCATTTT.

A few counts support this clonotype. Relative to the germline gene, one junction end is altered; a read error may explain this. The chain links TRBV7-8 to TRBJ2-7; possible D gene TRBD1, 5 bases. The CDR3 sequence is 14 residues long. The germline V gene encodes CDR1 SGHVS and CDR2 FQNEAQ. CDR3 sequence (DNA): TGTGCCAGCAGCTTAGTGGCAGGGATCTATGAGCAGCACTTC. It codes for CASSLVAGIYEQHF.

This clonotype was recorded a few times. One end of the junction does not line up with germline, which may come from a read error. The chain recombines TRBV19 with TRBJ1-5; no reliable D call. This CDR3 has 14 amino acids. Looked up from germline, CDR1 is LNHDA and CDR2 is SQIVND (reference sequence). The DNA for the CDR3 is TGTACCAGTAGCCCCGGACGGGTCAATCAGCCCCAGCATTTT. Translation gives CTSSPGRVNQPQHF. Combining the CDR3 with reference TRBV19 and TRBJ1-5 gives the whole variable domain DGGITQSPKYLFRKEGQNVTLSCEQNLNHDAMYWYRQDPGQGLRLIYYSQIVNDFQKGDIAEGYSVSREKKESFPLTVTSAQKNPTAFYLCTSSPGRVNQPQHFGDGTRLSIL.

This clonotype was found many times. The J gene is TRBJ2-7, the V gene TRBV20-1, with 9 nucleotides matching TRBD2. From germline, CDR1 is DFQATT and CDR2 SNEGSKA (reference sequence). This CDR3 has 14 amino acids. V shed 5 bases and J 0 bases; nucleotides not matched to a gene: 5. The CDR3 DNA follows: TGCAGTGCTGAAAGCGGGGGGACCTCCTACGAGCAGTACTTC. Residues: CSAESGGTSYEQYF.

Worth noting for this clonotype: A much larger clone differs by one base, so this may be a read error. The rearrangement links TRBV6-5 to TRBJ2-1, with D possibly being TRBD2 (5 bases). The CDR3 is 11 amino acids. V dropped 10 bases and J dropped 9 bases, with 13 bases sitting between them. Germline V gene data show CDR1 as MNHEY and CDR2 as SVGAGI. CDR3 nucleotides: TGTGCCAACAGCCCCGGGGTTGAGCAGTTCTTC. The encoded protein is CANSPGVEQFF.

A few counts support this clonotype. The chain links TRBV4-3 to TRBJ1-4; D possibly corresponds to TRBD1 (6 bases). The CDR3 extends over 13 amino acids. V was shortened by 1 base and J by 8 bases, with 8 bases between the two germline ends. Per the germline V gene, CDR1 is LGHNA and CDR2 is YSLEER. The CDR3 loop reads CASSQARGEKLFF. For the CDR3, the DNA is TGCGCCAGCAGCCAAGCAAGGGGGGAAAAACTGTTTTTT.

This clonotype showed up many times. The chain combines TRBV27 with TRBJ2-7; 7 positions agree with TRBD2. J lost 2 bases, V lost 2 bases, and 3 bases had no gene match. The CDR3 loop spans 14 amino acids. The germline gives CDR1 MNHEY, CDR2 SMNVEV (reference sequence). CDR3 loop: CASSLAAGAYEQYF. In DNA form, the CDR3 reads TGTGCCAGCAGTTTAGCGGCGGGGGCCTACGAGCAGTACTTC.